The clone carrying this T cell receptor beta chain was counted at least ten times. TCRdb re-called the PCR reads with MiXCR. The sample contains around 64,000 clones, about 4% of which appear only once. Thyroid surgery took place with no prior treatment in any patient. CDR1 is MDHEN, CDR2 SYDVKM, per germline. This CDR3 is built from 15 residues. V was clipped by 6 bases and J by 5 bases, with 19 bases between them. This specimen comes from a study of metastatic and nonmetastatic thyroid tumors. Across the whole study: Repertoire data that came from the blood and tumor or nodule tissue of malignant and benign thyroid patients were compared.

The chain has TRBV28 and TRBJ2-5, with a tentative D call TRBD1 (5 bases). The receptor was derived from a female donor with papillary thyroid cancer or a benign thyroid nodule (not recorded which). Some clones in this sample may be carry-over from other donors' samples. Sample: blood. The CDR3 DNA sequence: TGTGCCAGCAGGCCTCCGGTTGGGGCCAGGGAGACCCAGTACTTC. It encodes CASRPPVGARETQYF.